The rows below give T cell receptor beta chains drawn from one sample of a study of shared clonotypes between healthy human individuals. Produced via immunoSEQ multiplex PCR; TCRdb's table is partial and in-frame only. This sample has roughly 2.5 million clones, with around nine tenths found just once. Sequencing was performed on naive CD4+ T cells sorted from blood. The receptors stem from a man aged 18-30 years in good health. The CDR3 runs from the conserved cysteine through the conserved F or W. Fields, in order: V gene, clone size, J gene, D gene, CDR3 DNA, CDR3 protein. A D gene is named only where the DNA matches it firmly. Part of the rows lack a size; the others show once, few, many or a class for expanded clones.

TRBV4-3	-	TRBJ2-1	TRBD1	TGCGCCAGCAGCCCGGACAGGGGCAAAAATGAGCAGTTCTTC	CASSPDRGKNEQFF
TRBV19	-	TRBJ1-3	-	TGTGCCACCTCCTTCTCTGGAGCGGGAAACACCATATATTTT	CATSFSGAGNTIYF
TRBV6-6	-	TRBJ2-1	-	TGTGCCAGCAGCAGAGCCAATGAGCAGTTCTTC	CASSRANEQFF
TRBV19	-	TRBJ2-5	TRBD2	TGTGCCAGTAGTAGCGGGGGGAGTAGGTCGGAGACCCAGTACTTC	CASSSGGSRSETQYF
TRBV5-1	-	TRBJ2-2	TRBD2	TGCGCCAGCAGCTCTGGGACTAGCGGTAACACCGGGGAGCTGTTTTTT	CASSSGTSGNTGELFF
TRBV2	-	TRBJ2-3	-	TGTGCCAGCAGCGGAGGGGTTTCTAATACGCAGTATTTT	CASSGGVSNTQYF
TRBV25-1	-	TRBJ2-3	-	TGTGCCAGCAGTTTGACCACAGATACGCAGTATTTT	CASSLTTDTQYF
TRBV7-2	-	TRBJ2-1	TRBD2	TGTGCCAGCAGTCAAAGCGGGAGCGCCAATGAGCAGTTCTTC	CASSQSGSANEQFF
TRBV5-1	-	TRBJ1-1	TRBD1	TGCGCCAGCAGCTTGGTGGGACAGGGGATGAACACTGAAGCTTTCTTT	CASSLVGQGMNTEAFF
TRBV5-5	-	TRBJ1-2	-	TGTGCCAGCAGCTGGGACTTCGAAGGGGACTATGGCTACACCTTC	CASSWDFEGDYGYTF
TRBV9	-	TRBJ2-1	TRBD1	TGTGCCAGCAGCACCGGGACAGGGGGCGTTGAGCAGTTCTTC	CASSTGTGGVEQFF
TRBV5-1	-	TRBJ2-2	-	TGCGCCAGCAGCCCGATAGGAGGGGCCGGGGAGCTGTTTTTT	CASSPIGGAGELFF
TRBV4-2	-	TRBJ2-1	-	TGTGCCAGCAGCCAAGGGTTGCTAGCCCTGACCTCCTACAATGAGCAGTTCTTC	CASSQGLLALTSYNEQFF
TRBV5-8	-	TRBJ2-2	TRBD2	TGTGCCAGCAGCTCATGGGGACTAGAGAACACCGGGGAGCTGTTTTTT	CASSSWGLENTGELFF
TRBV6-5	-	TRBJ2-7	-	TGTGCCAGCAGTTACTCGATCGGATCCTACGAGCAGTACTTC	CASSYSIGSYEQYF
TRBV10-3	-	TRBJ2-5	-	TGTGCCATCATGGGCCAGCCTCAAGAGACCCAGTACTTC	CAIMGQPQETQYF
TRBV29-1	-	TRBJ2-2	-	TGCAGCGTTGCACGACAGAACACCGGGGAGCTGTTTTTT	CSVARQNTGELFF
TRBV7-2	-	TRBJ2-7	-	TGTGCCAGCACTCTAGACGGAATATTCGCCTACGAGCAGTACTTC	CASTLDGIFAYEQYF
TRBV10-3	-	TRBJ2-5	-	TGTGCCATCAGAGACAGGTTGGAGACCCAGTACTTC	CAIRDRLETQYF
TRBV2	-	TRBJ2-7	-	TGTGCCAGCAGTAGCCTGCGGTGGGAGGACAGAAACTCCTACGAGCAGTACTTC	CASSSLRWEDRNSYEQYF
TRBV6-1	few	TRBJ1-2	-	TGTGCCAGCGTATACTGGCAGATTGATTATGGCTACACCTTC	CASVYWQIDYGYTF
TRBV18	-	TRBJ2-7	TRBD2	TGTGCCAGCTCAATAGCGGGGGACTCCTACGAGCAGTACTTC	CASSIAGDSYEQYF
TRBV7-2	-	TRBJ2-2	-	TGTGCCAGCACATTTAGCCTACCCGGGGAGCTGTTTTTT	CASTFSLPGELFF
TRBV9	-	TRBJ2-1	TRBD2	TGTGCCAGCAGCCCCGGACTAGCGGGTAGGGAGCAGTTCTTC	CASSPGLAGREQFF
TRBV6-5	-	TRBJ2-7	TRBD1	TGTGCCAGCAGTTATTCCGACAGGGTCTCCTACGAGCAGTACTTC	CASSYSDRVSYEQYF
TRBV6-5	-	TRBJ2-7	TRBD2	TGTGCCAGCAGTTCACTAGCGGGAGGGCCCTACGAGCAGTACTTC	CASSSLAGGPYEQYF
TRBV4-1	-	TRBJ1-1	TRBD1	TGCGCCAGCAGCCAAGATGGAGCACAGGGGAGGACTGAAGCTTTCTTT	CASSQDGAQGRTEAFF
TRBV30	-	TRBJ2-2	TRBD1	TGTGCCTGGAGTAGGGGGACAGGGGGAAAAACCGGGGAGCTGTTTTTT	CAWSRGTGGKTGELFF
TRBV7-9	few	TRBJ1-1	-	TGTGCCAGCAGCTCCACAGGGATGGAAGCTTTCTTT	CASSSTGMEAFF
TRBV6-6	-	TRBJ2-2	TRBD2	TGTGCCAGTATCCGGGACTATGTAAGCACCGGGGAGCTGTTTTTT	CASIRDYVSTGELFF
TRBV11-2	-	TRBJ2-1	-	TGTGCCAGCAGCTCCCACTACCAGGGTGAGCAGTTCTTC	CASSSHYQGEQFF
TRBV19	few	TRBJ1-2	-	TGTGCCAGTAGCCTCTCCCCTGGCTACACCTTC	CASSLSPGYTF
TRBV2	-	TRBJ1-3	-	TGTGCCAGCAGTGAATGGGGGTTTGGAAACACCATATATTTT	CASSEWGFGNTIYF
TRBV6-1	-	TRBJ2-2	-	TGTGCCAGCAGTGAAGCGGGTGGGCTCAACACCGGGGAGCTGTTTTTT	CASSEAGGLNTGELFF
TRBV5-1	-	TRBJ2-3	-	TGCGCCAGCAGCTTGGGCCCAGGGACAGATACGCAGTATTTT	CASSLGPGTDTQYF
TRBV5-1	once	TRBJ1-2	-	TGCGCCAGCCGGACACAAAACTATGGCTACACCTTC	CASRTQNYGYTF
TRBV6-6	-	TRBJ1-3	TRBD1	TGTGCCAGCAGTTTCGGGACAGCTGGAAACACCATATATTTT	CASSFGTAGNTIYF
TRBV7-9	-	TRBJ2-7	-	TGTGCCAGCAGCTTAGCGCGCGGGCTGGAGCAGTACTTC	CASSLARGLEQYF
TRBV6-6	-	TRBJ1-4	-	TGTGCCAGCAGTTACTCGAGGGGCAAACTGTTTTTT	CASSYSRGKLFF
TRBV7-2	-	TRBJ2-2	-	TGTGCCAGTAAAGGGGCGAACACCGGGGAGCTGTTTTTT	CASKGANTGELFF
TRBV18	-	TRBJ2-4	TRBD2	TGTGCCAGCTCAGGACCGACTAGCGGGAGGGTAAACATTCAGTACTTC	CASSGPTSGRVNIQYF
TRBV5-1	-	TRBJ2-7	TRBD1	TGCGCCAGCGGGACGACAGGGAACTATGAGCAGTACTTC	CASGTTGNYEQYF
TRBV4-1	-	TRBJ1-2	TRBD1	TGCGCCAGCAGCCAAGATAAAGGGGGCCATGGCTACACCTTC	CASSQDKGGHGYTF
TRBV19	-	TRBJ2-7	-	TGTGCCAGTAGTCCGGACCATCGGGTAGGCGAGCAGTACTTC	CASSPDHRVGEQYF
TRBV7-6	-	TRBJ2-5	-	TGTGCCAGCAGCTTAGGTCAAGAGACCCAGTACTTC	CASSLGQETQYF
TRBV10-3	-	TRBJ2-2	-	TGTGCCATCAGTGATGGACCAGAGGCCGGGGAGCTGTTTTTT	CAISDGPEAGELFF
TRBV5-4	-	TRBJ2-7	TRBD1	TGTGCCAGCAGCTTCTTTGACAGGGATGCCTACGAGCAGTACTTC	CASSFFDRDAYEQYF
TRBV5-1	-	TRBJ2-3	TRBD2	TGCGCCAGCAGCTACCCGACTAGCGGGAGCACAGATACGCAGTATTTT	CASSYPTSGSTDTQYF
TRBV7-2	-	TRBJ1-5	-	TGTGCCAGCAGCTTAGTGGCGGCGGGCAATCAGCCCCAGCATTTT	CASSLVAAGNQPQHF
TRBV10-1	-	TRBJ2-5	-	TGCGCCAGCAGTCCCCCGGGACCCGAAGAGACCCAGTACTTC	CASSPPGPEETQYF
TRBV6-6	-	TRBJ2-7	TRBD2	TGTGCCAGCAGTACGGGACTAGCGGGGTCGTACGAGCAGTACTTC	CASSTGLAGSYEQYF
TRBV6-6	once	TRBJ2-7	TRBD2	TGTGCCAGCAGTTACGGGTCTAGCGGGACCAACGAGCAGTACTTC	CASSYGSSGTNEQYF